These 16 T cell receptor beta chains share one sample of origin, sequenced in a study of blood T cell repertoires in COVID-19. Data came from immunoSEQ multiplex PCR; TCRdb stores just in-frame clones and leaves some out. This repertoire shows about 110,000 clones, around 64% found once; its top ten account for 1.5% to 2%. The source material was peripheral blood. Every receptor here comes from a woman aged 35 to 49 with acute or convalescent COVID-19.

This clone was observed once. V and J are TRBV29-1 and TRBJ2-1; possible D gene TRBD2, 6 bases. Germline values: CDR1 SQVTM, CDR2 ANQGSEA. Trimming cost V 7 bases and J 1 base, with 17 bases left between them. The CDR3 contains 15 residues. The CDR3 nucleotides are TGCAGCGCTGAGGGATGGGCGGGGTCCTACAATGAGCAGTTCTTC. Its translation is CSAEGWAGSYNEQFF.

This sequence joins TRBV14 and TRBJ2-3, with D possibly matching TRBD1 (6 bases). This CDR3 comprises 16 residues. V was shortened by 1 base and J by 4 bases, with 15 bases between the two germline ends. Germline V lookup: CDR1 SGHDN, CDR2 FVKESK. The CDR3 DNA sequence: TGTGCCAGCAGCCAAGTAGCAGGGGTAATTTCAGATACGCAGTATTTT. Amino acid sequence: CASSQVAGVISDTQYF.

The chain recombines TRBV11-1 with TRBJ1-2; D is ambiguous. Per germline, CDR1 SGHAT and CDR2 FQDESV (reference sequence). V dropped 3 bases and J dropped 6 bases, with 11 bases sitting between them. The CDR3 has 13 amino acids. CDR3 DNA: TGTGCCAGCAGCTTGAGCGGGAGGGATGGCTACACCTTC. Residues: CASSLSGRDGYTF.

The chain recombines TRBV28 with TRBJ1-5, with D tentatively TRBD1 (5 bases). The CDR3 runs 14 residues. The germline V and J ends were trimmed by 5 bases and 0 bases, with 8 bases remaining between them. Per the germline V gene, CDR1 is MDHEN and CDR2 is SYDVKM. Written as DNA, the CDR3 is TGTGCCAGCAGTCCACAGGTTAGCAATCAGCCCCAGCATTTT. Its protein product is CASSPQVSNQPQHF.

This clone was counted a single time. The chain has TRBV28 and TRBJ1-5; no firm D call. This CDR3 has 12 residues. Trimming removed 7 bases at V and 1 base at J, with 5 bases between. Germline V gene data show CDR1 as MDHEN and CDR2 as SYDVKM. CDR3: CASTLSNQPQHF. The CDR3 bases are TGTGCCAGCACACTAAGCAATCAGCCCCAGCATTTT.

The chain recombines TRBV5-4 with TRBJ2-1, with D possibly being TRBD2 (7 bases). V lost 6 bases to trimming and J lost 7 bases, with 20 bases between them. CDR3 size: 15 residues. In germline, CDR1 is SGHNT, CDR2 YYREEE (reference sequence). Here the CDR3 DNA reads TGTGCCAGCACCTCTTGGGGGGGGGCTGGGAATGAGCAGTTCTTC. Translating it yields CASTSWGGAGNEQFF.

CDR3 nucleotides: TGTGCCAGCAGTGTAGTGGTTACGGCTTTCTTT. This gives the protein CASSVVVTAFF. The J gene is TRBJ1-1, the V gene TRBV2; D is undetermined. Germline V lookup: CDR1 SNHLY, CDR2 FYNNEI. The CDR3 length is 11 residues. V was clipped by 4 bases and J by 11 bases, with 11 bases between them.

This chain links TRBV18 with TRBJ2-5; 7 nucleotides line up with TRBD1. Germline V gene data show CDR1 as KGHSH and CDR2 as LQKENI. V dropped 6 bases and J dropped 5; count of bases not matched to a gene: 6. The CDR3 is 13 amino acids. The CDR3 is CASSGTDRETQYF. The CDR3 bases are TGTGCCAGCTCGGGGACAGATCGGGAGACCCAGTACTTC.

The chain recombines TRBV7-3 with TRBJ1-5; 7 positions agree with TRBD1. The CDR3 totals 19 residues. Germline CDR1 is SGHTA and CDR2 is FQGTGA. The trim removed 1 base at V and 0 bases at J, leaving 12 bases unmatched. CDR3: CASSLNCRTGDYSNQPQHF. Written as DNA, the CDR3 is TGTGCCAGCAGCTTAAATTGTCGGACAGGAGACTATAGCAATCAGCCCCAGCATTTT.

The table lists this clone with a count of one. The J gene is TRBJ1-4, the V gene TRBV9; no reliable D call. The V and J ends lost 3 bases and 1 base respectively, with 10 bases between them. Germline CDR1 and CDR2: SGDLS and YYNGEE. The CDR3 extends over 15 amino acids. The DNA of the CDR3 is TGTGCCAGCAGCGCCCGGACTGGAACTAATGAAAAACTGTTTTTT. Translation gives CASSARTGTNEKLFF.

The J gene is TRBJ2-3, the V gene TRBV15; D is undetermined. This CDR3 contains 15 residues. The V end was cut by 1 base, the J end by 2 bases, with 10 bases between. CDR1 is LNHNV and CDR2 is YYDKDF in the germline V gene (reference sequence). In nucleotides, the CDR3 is TGTGCCACCAGCAGAGGTACAGATCACACAGATACGCAGTATTTT. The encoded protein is CATSRGTDHTDTQYF.

The CDR3 DNA reads TGCGCCAGCAGCTTGGAAGGGGGTTATGGCTACACCTTC. Residues: CASSLEGGYGYTF. This chain links TRBV5-1 with TRBJ1-2, with a weak D call TRBD1 (6 bases). Germline values: CDR1 SGHRS, CDR2 YFSETQ. V was clipped by 0 bases and J by 5 bases, with 8 bases between them. CDR3 length: 13 residues.

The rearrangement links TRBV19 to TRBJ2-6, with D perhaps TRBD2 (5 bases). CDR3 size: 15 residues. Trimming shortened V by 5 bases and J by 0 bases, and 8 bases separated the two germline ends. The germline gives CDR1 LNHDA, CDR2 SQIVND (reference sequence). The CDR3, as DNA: TGTGCCAGTAGTTTGGGGAGCTCTGGGGCCAACGTCCTGACTTTC. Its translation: CASSLGSSGANVLTF.

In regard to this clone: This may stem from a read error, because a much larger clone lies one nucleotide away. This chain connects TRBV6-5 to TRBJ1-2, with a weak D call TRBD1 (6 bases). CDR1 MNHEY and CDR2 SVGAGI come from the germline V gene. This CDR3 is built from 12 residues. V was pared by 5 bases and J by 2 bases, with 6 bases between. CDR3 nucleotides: TGTGCCAGCAGTCAGGGGAACTATGGCTACACCTTC. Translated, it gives CASSQGNYGYTF.

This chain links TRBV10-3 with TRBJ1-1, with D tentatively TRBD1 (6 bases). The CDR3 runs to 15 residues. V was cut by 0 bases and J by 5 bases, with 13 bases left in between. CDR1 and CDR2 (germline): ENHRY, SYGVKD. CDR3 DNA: TGTGCCATCAGTGAGTCGGGGGCAGGGGTGACTGAAGCTTTCTTT. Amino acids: CAISESGAGVTEAFF.

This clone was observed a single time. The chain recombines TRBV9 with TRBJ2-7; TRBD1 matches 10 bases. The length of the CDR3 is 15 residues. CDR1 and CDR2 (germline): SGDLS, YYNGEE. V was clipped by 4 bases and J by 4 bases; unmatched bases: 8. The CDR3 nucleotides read TGTGCCAGCAGCTTGAGCCCGGGACAGGGGTACGAGCAGTACTTC. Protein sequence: CASSLSPGQGYEQYF.